Described below is a single TCR beta chain sequence and its context. Antigen unknown. The donors gave bone marrow, and they were healthy. The data belong to a study of cytomegalovirus exposure and HLA in healthy donors. Study overall: Researchers found that less than 90% of some 400 genotyped donors fell within the Caucasian-associated ancestry cluster.

Points from the study as a whole: Associated with HLA alleles at 0.05 false discovery rate in a later analysis were 16,951 TCR beta sequences.

60 Vbeta and 13 Jbeta primers were used in PCR. The method was immunoSEQ multiplex PCR; TCRdb's version includes in-frame clones alone and lacks a portion of them. The sample comprises approximately 300,000 clones, about 80% of which are singletons, and about 0.3% rests with the top ten. Sequencing was carried out using PBMCs. The TCR sequence derives from a girl aged 2 to 9 in good health and CMV-seronegative.

CDR3 protein: CASSLDSYSYEQYF. The CDR3 region has the DNA TGTGCCAGCAGTCTCGACAGCTACTCCTACGAGCAGTACTTC. The V and J genes are TRBV6-1 and TRBJ2-7; tentative D call: TRBD1 (5 bases). CDR1 and CDR2 from the germline V gene are MNHNS and SASEGT. This CDR3 is built from 14 residues. V lost 5 bases to trimming and J lost 0 bases, with 11 bases between them.